One sample yielded the 24 T cell receptor beta chains listed below, sequenced in a study of beta chain features in type 1 diabetes. Every isolated RNA sample was fully reverse transcribed, so sequencing captured expressed TCRB transcripts. The method was immunoSEQ multiplex PCR; TCRdb's version includes in-frame clones alone and lacks a portion of them. The sample carries hundreds of thousands of clones, roughly 16% recorded once. Material: naive CD4+ T cells from blood. Receptors were obtained from a man younger than 35 in good health.

This clone occurred a few times. The chain joins TRBV18 to TRBJ1-3; D remains unclear. CDR1 KGHSH and CDR2 LQKENI come from the germline V gene. The CDR3 extends over 14 amino acids. The ends were cut back, 2 bases at V and 2 bases at J, with 7 bases in the middle. The CDR3 sequence is CASSPKGTGNTIYF. CDR3 bases: TGTGCCAGCTCACCAAAAGGGACTGGAAACACCATATATTTT. Full variable domain (outside the CDR3, taken from reference TRBV18 and TRBJ1-3): NAGVMQNPRHLVRRRGQEARLRCSPMKGHSHVYWYRQLPEEGLKFMVYLQKENIIDESGMPKERFSAEFPKEGPSILRIQQVVRGDSAAYFCASSPKGTGNTIYFGEGSWLTVV.

The table lists this clone with a few counts. J is TRBJ2-1 and V is TRBV9; 14 bases are shared with TRBD2. The length of the CDR3 is 14 residues. Trimming took 4 bases from V and 15 from J; bases not matched to a gene: 9. Germline V CDR1 and CDR2: SGDLS, YYNGEE. This chain's CDR3 is CASSTGTSGSPAFF. For the CDR3, the DNA is TGTGCCAGCAGCACAGGGACTAGCGGGAGCCCGGCGTTCTTC.

This clone was seen a handful of times. The chain carries TRBV7-2 and TRBJ1-2; the match to TRBD1 covers 7 bases. V was clipped by 5 bases and J by 4 bases; unmatched bases: 4. Germline values: CDR1 SGHTA, CDR2 FQGNSA. CDR3 length: 13 residues. For the CDR3, the DNA is TGTGCCAGCAGCCCGGGACAGCTCTATGGCTACACCTTC. Translating gives CASSPGQLYGYTF.

This clone has more than one count but fewer than ten. Additional DNA sequences in this sample encode the identical CDR3. The chain links TRBV7-9 to TRBJ2-2; D is uncertain. CDR1 SEHNR and CDR2 FQNEAQ come from the germline V gene (reference sequence). V lost 5 bases, J lost 4 bases, and 2 bases lay in between. The CDR3 has 11 residues. CDR3 sequence reads: CASSRTGELFF. For the CDR3, the DNA is TGTGCCAGCAGCCGCACCGGGGAGCTGTTTTTT.

CDR3 in DNA: TGTGCCAGCAGTACCGACGGATACGAGCAGTACTTC. It translates to CASSTDGYEQYF. The chain links TRBV5-4 to TRBJ2-7; D is unclear. CDR1 and CDR2 (germline): SGHNT, YYREEE (reference sequence). This CDR3 region has 12 residues. The V end lost 5 bases, the J end lost 4 bases, and 10 bases lay between the germline ends.

This clone has a handful of counts. Different DNA sequences within this sample yield the same CDR3. The chain employs TRBV4-2 and TRBJ2-3, with unresolved D. The CDR3 contains 13 residues. CDR1 and CDR2 from the germline V gene are LGHNA and YNFKEQ. Trimming cost V 0 bases and J 3 bases, with 4 bases left between them. The CDR3 DNA reads as TGTGCCAGCAGCCAAGATGTTACAGATACGCAGTATTTT. Protein sequence: CASSQDVTDTQYF.

This clone was found a few times. V gene TRBV9 combines with J gene TRBJ2-1; perhaps TRBD2 as D (7 bases). Per germline, CDR1 SGDLS and CDR2 YYNGEE. V lost 0 bases to trimming and J lost 9 bases, with 10 bases between them. The CDR3 consists of 13 residues. CDR3 amino acids: CASSVGGGTEQFF. The CDR3 DNA reads as TGTGCCAGCAGCGTAGGCGGGGGCACTGAGCAGTTCTTC.

This clone came up a few times. The J gene is TRBJ1-1, the V gene TRBV9, with 9 bases fitting TRBD1. CDR1 is SGDLS, CDR2 YYNGEE, per germline. Trimming took 4 bases from V and 5 from J; bases not matched to a gene: 12. This CDR3 is built from 16 residues. The CDR3 spells CASSPRDRVGVTEAFF. CDR3 DNA: TGTGCCAGCAGCCCCCGGGACAGGGTGGGAGTGACTGAAGCTTTCTTT.

The rearrangement links TRBV6-5 to TRBJ1-2, with D uncertain. Germline V CDR1 and CDR2: MNHEY, SVGAGI. The CDR3 totals 15 residues. Trimming left V 5 bases short and J 4 bases short, with 17 bases between. CDR3 bases: TGTGCCAGCAGTCCGCTAAAGGTCTCGGGCTATGGCTACACCTTC. It codes for CASSPLKVSGYGYTF.

This clone was seen a few times. The chain joins TRBV15 to TRBJ1-2; the D gene is possibly TRBD1 (5 bases). The CDR3 is 15 amino acids. CDR1 and CDR2 from the germline V gene are LNHNV and YYDKDF (reference sequence). V dropped 0 bases and J dropped 4 bases, with 12 bases sitting between them. The chain's CDR3 is CATSRDKGPLYGYTF. DNA of the CDR3: TGTGCCACCAGCAGAGATAAGGGGCCGCTCTATGGCTACACCTTC.

This clone was counted a few times. The CDR3 is CASSLGFFEQYF. CDR3 DNA sequence: TGTGCCAGCAGCTTGGGCTTTTTCGAGCAGTACTTC. The chain employs TRBV13 and TRBJ2-7; no clear D gene. In germline, CDR1 is PRHDT, CDR2 FYEKMQ (reference sequence). V was clipped by 3 bases and J by 6 bases, with 9 bases between them. The CDR3 runs 12 residues.

This clone has just a few counts. The chain joins TRBV19 to TRBJ1-2, with 12 bases matching TRBD1. Germline V lookup: CDR1 LNHDA, CDR2 SQIVND (reference sequence). Losses at the gene ends were 9 bases for V and 7 bases for J; bases not matched to a gene: 12. The CDR3 has 15 amino acids. The CDR3: CASHLAGQGALGYTF. The CDR3 bases are TGTGCCAGCCACCTGGCGGGACAGGGGGCGCTTGGCTACACCTTC.

The chain carries TRBV10-3 and TRBJ1-2, with D uncertain. The CDR3 extends over 14 amino acids. Trimming cost V 3 bases and J 5 bases, with 13 bases left between them. Germline V gene sequence: CDR1 ENHRY, CDR2 SYGVKD. The CDR3 DNA follows: TGTGCCATCAGTGAATCGGCAGTACCTTATGGCTACACCTTC. This sequence encodes CAISESAVPYGYTF.

The chain couples TRBV4-3 to TRBJ1-2; D not resolved. The germline gives CDR1 LGHNA, CDR2 YSLEER. The CDR3 has 15 residues. The V end lost 0 bases, the J end lost 5 bases, and 13 bases lay between the germline ends. This CDR3 reads CASSQDHGVSYGYTF. The CDR3 coding sequence is TGCGCCAGCAGCCAAGATCACGGAGTTTCTTATGGCTACACCTTC.

This chain links TRBV14 with TRBJ2-1; 11 bases agree with TRBD1. The V gene end was trimmed by 5 bases and the J gene end by 3 bases; junction bases not matched to a gene: 6. The length of the CDR3 is 16 residues. Germline-derived CDR1 and CDR2 are SGHDN and FVKESK. CDR3 nucleotide sequence: TGTGCCAGCAGCGCCCGGGACAGGGGGGACTACAATGAGCAGTTCTTC. Its translation: CASSARDRGDYNEQFF. Filled out from reference TRBV14 and TRBJ2-1, the complete variable domain reads EAGVTQFPSHSVIEKGQTVTLRCDPISGHDNLYWYRRVMGKEIKFLLHFVKESKQDESGMPNNRFLAERTGGTYSTLKVQPAELEDSGVYFCASSARDRGDYNEQFFGPGTRLTVL.

The chain carries TRBV7-9 and TRBJ1-5, with TRBD1 matching over 8 bases. Germline CDR1 is SEHNR and CDR2 is FQNEAQ (reference sequence). With 5 bases clipped from V and 2 bases from J, the junction kept 5 bases outside the gene matches. The CDR3 has 15 residues. In nucleotides, the CDR3 is TGTGCCAGCAGCCTGCAGGGGGCGGGCAATCAGCCCCAGCATTTT. This codes for CASSLQGAGNQPQHF.

The J gene is TRBJ1-5, the V gene TRBV19, with TRBD1 matching over 7 bases. CDR1 and CDR2 from the germline V gene are LNHDA and SQIVND (reference sequence). There are 12 residues in the CDR3. The junction had 13 bases not matched to a gene; V was cut back by 10 bases and J by 13 bases. The CDR3 region is CAKPGQQTTQHF. The DNA for the CDR3 is TGTGCCAAGCCGGGACAGCAAACTACTCAGCATTTT.

This chain joins TRBV10-3 and TRBJ1-1; D not resolved. This CDR3 is built from 11 residues. V lost 10 bases to trimming and J lost 1 base, with 7 bases between them. Looked up from germline, CDR1 is ENHRY and CDR2 is SYGVKD. The CDR3 region has the DNA TGTGCCACCCGGGGGAACACTGAAGCTTTCTTT. Residues: CATRGNTEAFF.

The chain joins TRBV7-3 to TRBJ1-5, with unresolved D. The CDR3 consists of 16 residues. Trimming left V 5 bases short and J 0 bases short, with 14 bases between. Per the germline V gene, CDR1 is SGHTA and CDR2 is FQGTGA. CDR3 DNA sequence: TGTGCCAGCAGCACCCGAGGACTGATTAGCAATCAGCCCCAGCATTTT. Translating it yields CASSTRGLISNQPQHF.

The rearrangement joins TRBV7-9 to TRBJ1-2; D remains ambiguous. This CDR3 spans 14 amino acids. V was pared by 6 bases and J by 4 bases, with 15 bases between. In germline, CDR1 is SEHNR, CDR2 FQNEAQ (reference sequence). The CDR3 sequence is CASSSDGSRYGYTF. Here the CDR3 DNA reads TGTGCCAGCAGTTCGGACGGGAGCCGCTATGGCTACACCTTC.

This rearrangement joins TRBV28 to TRBJ2-1; a weak D match, TRBD2 (5 bases). CDR1 and CDR2 from the germline V gene are MDHEN and SYDVKM. The CDR3 covers 13 residues. V lost 7 bases to trimming and J lost 4 bases, with 11 bases between them. The CDR3 region is CASTERRYNEQFF. The CDR3 DNA sequence: TGTGCCAGCACGGAGCGGCGGTACAATGAGCAGTTCTTC.

This sequence joins TRBV5-1 and TRBJ2-7; TRBD1 matches at 7 bases. V was clipped by 6 bases and J by 2 bases; unmatched bases: 8. The CDR3 length is 14 residues. Germline V CDR1 and CDR2: SGHRS, YFSETQ. The CDR3 loop reads CASKPDRATYEQYF. Written as DNA, the CDR3 is TGCGCCAGCAAACCTGACAGGGCGACCTACGAGCAGTACTTC. Using reference TRBV5-1 and TRBJ2-7 for the parts outside the CDR3, the full variable domain is KAGVTQTPRYLIKTRGQQVTLSCSPISGHRSVSWYQQTPGQGLQFLFEYFSETQRNKGNFPGRFSGRQFSNSRSEMNVSTLELGDSALYLCASKPDRATYEQYFGPGTRLTVT.

The chain is built from TRBV7-2 and TRBJ2-7; perhaps TRBD1 as D (5 bases). CDR1 is SGHTA and CDR2 is FQGNSA in the germline V gene. The ends were cut back, 1 base at V and 2 bases at J, with 12 bases in the middle. The CDR3 contains 15 residues. This CDR3 is CASSLGTKRAYEQYF. CDR3 DNA sequence: TGTGCCAGCAGCTTAGGGACAAAGCGCGCCTACGAGCAGTACTTC.

This clone was observed a handful of times. This rearrangement joins TRBV28 to TRBJ2-2; D unclear. Germline V gene data show CDR1 as MDHEN and CDR2 as SYDVKM. Trimming took off 4 bases at V and 2 bases at J, with 5 bases between the two ends. This CDR3 region has 13 residues. CDR3 DNA sequence: TGTGCCAGCAGTTGGAGTAACACCGGGGAGCTGTTTTTT. Protein: CASSWSNTGELFF.